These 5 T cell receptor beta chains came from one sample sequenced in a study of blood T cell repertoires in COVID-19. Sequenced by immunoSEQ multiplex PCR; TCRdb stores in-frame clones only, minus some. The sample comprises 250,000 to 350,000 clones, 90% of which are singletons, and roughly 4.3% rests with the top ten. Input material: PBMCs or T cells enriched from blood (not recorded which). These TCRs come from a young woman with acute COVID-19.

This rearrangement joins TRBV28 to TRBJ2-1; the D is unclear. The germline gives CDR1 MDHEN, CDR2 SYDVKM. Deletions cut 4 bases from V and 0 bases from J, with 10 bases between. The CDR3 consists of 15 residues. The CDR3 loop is CASSSEAYSYNEQFF. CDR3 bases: TGTGCCAGCAGTTCAGAGGCTTACTCCTACAATGAGCAGTTCTTC.

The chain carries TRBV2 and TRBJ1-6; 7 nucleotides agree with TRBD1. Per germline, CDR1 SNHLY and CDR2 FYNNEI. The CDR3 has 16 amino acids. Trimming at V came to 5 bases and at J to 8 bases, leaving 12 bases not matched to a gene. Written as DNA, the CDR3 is TGTGCCAGCAGTCAGTCCAACAGGGGCGAGCATTCACCCCTCCACTTT. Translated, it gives CASSQSNRGEHSPLHF.

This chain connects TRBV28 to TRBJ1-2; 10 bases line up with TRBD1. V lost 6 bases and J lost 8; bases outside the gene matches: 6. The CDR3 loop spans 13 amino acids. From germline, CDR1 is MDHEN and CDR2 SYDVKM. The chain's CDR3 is CASRWGQGSGYTF. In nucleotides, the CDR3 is TGTGCCAGCAGGTGGGGACAGGGGAGCGGCTACACCTTC.

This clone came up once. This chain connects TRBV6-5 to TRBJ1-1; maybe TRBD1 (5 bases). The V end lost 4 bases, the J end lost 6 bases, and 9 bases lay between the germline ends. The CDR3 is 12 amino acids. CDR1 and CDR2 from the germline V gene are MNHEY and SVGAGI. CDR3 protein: CASSSGGPEAFF. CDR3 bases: TGTGCCAGCAGTTCCGGGGGACCTGAAGCTTTCTTT.

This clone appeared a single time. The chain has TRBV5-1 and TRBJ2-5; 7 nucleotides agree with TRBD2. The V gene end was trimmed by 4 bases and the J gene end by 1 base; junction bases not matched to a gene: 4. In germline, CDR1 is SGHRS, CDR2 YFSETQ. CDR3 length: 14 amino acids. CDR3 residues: CASSGGSGQETQYF. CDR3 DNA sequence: TGCGCCAGCAGCGGCGGGAGTGGCCAAGAGACCCAGTACTTC. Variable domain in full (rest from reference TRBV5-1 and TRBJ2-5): KAGVTQTPRYLIKTRGQQVTLSCSPISGHRSVSWYQQTPGQGLQFLFEYFSETQRNKGNFPGRFSGRQFSNSRSEMNVSTLELGDSALYLCASSGGSGQETQYFGPGTRLLVL.